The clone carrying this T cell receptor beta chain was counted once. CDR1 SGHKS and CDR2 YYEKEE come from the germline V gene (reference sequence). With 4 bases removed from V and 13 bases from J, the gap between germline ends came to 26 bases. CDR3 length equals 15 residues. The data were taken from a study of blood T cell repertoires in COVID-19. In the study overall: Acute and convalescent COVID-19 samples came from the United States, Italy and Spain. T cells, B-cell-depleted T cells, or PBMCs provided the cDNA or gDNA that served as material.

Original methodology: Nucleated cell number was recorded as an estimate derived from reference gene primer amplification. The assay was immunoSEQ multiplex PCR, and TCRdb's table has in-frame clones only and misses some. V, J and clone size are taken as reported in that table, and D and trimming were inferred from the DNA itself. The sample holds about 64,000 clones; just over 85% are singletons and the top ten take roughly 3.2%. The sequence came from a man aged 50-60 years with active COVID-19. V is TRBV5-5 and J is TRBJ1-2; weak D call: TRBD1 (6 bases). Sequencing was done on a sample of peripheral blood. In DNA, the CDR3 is TGTGCCAGCAGCGAGGGTCCCGGGACACCGACGTTACGCACCTTC. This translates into CASSEGPGTPTLRTF.